This is a list of T cell receptor beta chains from one sample in a study of neurological immune-mediated disorders. TCRdb analysed the 5' RACE reads with MiXCR anew, one entry per CDR3 protein. The sample records under 20,000 distinct CDR3 sequences, about 15% being singletons. Sequencing was carried out using PBMCs. These receptors were taken from a man aged 60 to 69 with HTLV-1-associated myelopathy (HAM/TSP). Each CDR3 is given with its conserved first and last residue. The D gene is left open where the match is weak. Rows may omit the clone size; those that give it use once, few, many or a size class.

TRBJ1-1	.	TRBV5-1	many	TGCGCCAGCAGCAAGGACACCTTGGGGAACACTGAAGCTTTCTTT	CASSKDTLGNTEAFF
TRBJ2-7	TRBD2	TRBV7-2	many	TGTGCCAGCAGCACCAGACTAGCGGGGGGGCTCTTCCACGAGCAGTACTTC	CASSTRLAGGLFHEQYF
TRBJ1-3	.	TRBV6-5	many	TGTGCCAGCAGTTACGTCCCAGACGGAAACACCATATATTTT	CASSYVPDGNTIYF
TRBJ1-2	.	TRBV11-2	many	TGTGCCAGCAGTCCATCCACCGGGAGACCAGTAGCTAACTATGGCTACACCTTC	CASSPSTGRPVANYGYTF
TRBJ1-4	.	TRBV4-3	many	TGCGCCAGCAGCCAAGATTTGGGGGCTACTAATGAAAAACTGTTTTTT	CASSQDLGATNEKLFF
TRBJ1-2	.	TRBV28	many	TGTGCCAGCACCATACCCGGAGGCCAGGGTAACTATGGCTACACCTTC	CASTIPGGQGNYGYTF
TRBJ1-1	.	TRBV6-2/TRBV6-3	few	TGTGCCAGCAGTTACCTGCGGGGGACACCCCTGAACACTGAAGCTTTCTTT	CASSYLRGTPLNTEAFF
TRBJ1-2	TRBD1	TRBV12-3/TRBV12-4	many	TGTGCCAGCAGTTCGACAGGGTCCTATGGCTACACCTTC	CASSSTGSYGYTF
TRBJ2-2	TRBD1	TRBV11-2	many	TGTGCCAGCAGCCGGGACAGGGGGCGTACCGGGGAGCTGTTTTTT	CASSRDRGRTGELFF
TRBJ1-2	.	TRBV9	medium-sized	TGTGCCAGCAGCGTAGATTGGACCTATGGCTACACCTTC	CASSVDWTYGYTF
TRBJ2-1	.	TRBV5-1	.	TGCGCCAGCAGCCGGGATGGGACGAATGAGCAGTTCTTC	CASSRDGTNEQFF
TRBJ1-5	.	TRBV20-1	.	TGCAGTGCTAGAGATCAGCGTGACTTTACTCTAAATCAGCCCCAGCATTTT	CSARDQRDFTLNQPQHF
TRBJ2-5	.	TRBV12-3/TRBV12-4	many	TGTGCCAGCAGTTTAAGAAGAGCAGAGACCCAGTACTTC	CASSLRRAETQYF
TRBJ2-1	.	TRBV11-2	.	TGTGCCAGCAGCTTAAGAAGGGGAACCCACAATGAGCAGTTCTTC	CASSLRRGTHNEQFF
TRBJ2-5	.	TRBV5-1	many	TGCGCCAGCAGCTTGGACTTCCAAGAGACCCAGTACTTC	CASSLDFQETQYF
TRBJ1-3	.	TRBV28	many	TGTGCCAGCAGTGCCGAAGGGTTGGGGGCGCTCTCTGGAAACACCATATATTTT	CASSAEGLGALSGNTIYF
TRBJ2-6	.	TRBV21-1	many	TGTGCCAGCAGCAATCGGGGGGGACAGGGGGTTTCTGGGGCCAACGTCCTGACTTTC	CASSNRGGQGVSGANVLTF
TRBJ2-3	TRBD2	TRBV25-1	many	TGTGCCATCCACCCTCCTATAGCGGGGCTCACCACAGATACGCAGTATTTT	CAIHPPIAGLTTDTQYF
TRBJ2-3	.	TRBV10-3	many	TGTGCCACCGGCCGGGGCACAGATACGCAGTATTTT	CATGRGTDTQYF
TRBJ2-7	TRBD1	TRBV7-2	many	TGTGCCAGCAGCTTTCGACAGGGCCCCTACGAGCAGTACTTC	CASSFRQGPYEQYF
TRBJ1-1	.	TRBV12-3/TRBV12-4	many	TGTGCCAGCCAAGGGGGGGCGCAGGTCCACAGTGAAGCTTTCTTT	CASQGGAQVHSEAFF
TRBJ2-3	TRBD2	TRBV7-2	many	TGTGCCAGCAGCTTAGTCCCCGGGGGGGCAGATACGCAGTATTTT	CASSLVPGGADTQYF
TRBJ2-3	.	TRBV7-3	many	TGTGCCAGCAGCTTGGGGGGGGCTCGCACAGATACGCAGTATTTT	CASSLGGARTDTQYF
TRBJ2-7	TRBD1	TRBV4-2	medium-sized	TGTGCCAGCAGCCAGTACAGGGGGAGATCAAACGAGCAGTACTTC	CASSQYRGRSNEQYF
TRBJ2-7	.	TRBV7-2	many	TGTGCCAGCAGCTTAAGTGGGGGGAGCTACGAGCAGTACTTC	CASSLSGGSYEQYF